A selection of T cell receptor beta chains follows, all from one sample in a study of human T cells and chemical hapten exposure. TCRdb processed the RACE reads anew with MiXCR; each CDR3 protein has one entry. The table includes a few hundred thousand distinct CDR3 sequences, roughly 6.3% detected once. Sample: whole blood, taken in connection with sensitization to the hapten diphenylcyclopropenone (DPC). The receptors come from a woman aged 18-35 years with alopecia areata. Some clones in this sample may be carry-over from other donors' samples. CDR3s include the opening cysteine and the closing phenylalanine or tryptophan. The order of the fields is CDR3 length, V gene, clone size, D gene, J gene, CDR3 DNA, CDR3 protein. D genes are given only for firm matches. Clone size is given for some rows only: seen once, a few or many times, or a class if the clone is expanded.

CDR3 length: 17
V gene: TRBV3-1
clone size: NA
D gene: TRBD2
J gene: TRBJ2-3
CDR3 DNA: TGTGCCAGCAGCTCTTGGATAGCGGGGGGTAGCACAGATACGCAGTATTTT
CDR3 protein: CASSSWIAGGSTDTQYF

CDR3 length: 16
V gene: TRBV29-1
clone size: NA
D gene: TRBD1
J gene: TRBJ2-7
CDR3 DNA: TGCAGCGTTGGAGATAGAACAGGGGGCATCGTCGGCGAGCAGTACTTC
CDR3 protein: CSVGDRTGGIVGEQYF

CDR3 length: 16
V gene: TRBV4-1
clone size: few
D gene: NA
J gene: TRBJ1-5
CDR3 DNA: TGCGCCAGCAGGCAGGAGGAGGCGGGGAGCAATCAGCCCCAGCATTTT
CDR3 protein: CASRQEEAGSNQPQHF

CDR3 length: 15
V gene: TRBV6-1
clone size: many
D gene: NA
J gene: TRBJ1-5
CDR3 DNA: TGTGCCAGCAGTGAAACATCTGATAGCAATCAGCCCCAGCATTTT
CDR3 protein: CASSETSDSNQPQHF

CDR3 length: 13
V gene: TRBV6-5
clone size: NA
D gene: NA
J gene: TRBJ1-1
CDR3 DNA: TGTGCCAGCAGTTACTCCGGACAGTATGAAGCTTTCTTT
CDR3 protein: CASSYSGQYEAFF

CDR3 length: 14
V gene: TRBV28
clone size: NA
D gene: NA
J gene: TRBJ2-7
CDR3 DNA: TGTGCCAGCAGTGTAAAGAGGGACGGCTACGAGCAGTACTTC
CDR3 protein: CASSVKRDGYEQYF

CDR3 length: 15
V gene: TRBV6-5
clone size: many
D gene: TRBD1
J gene: TRBJ1-6
CDR3 DNA: TGTGCCAGCAGAACAGACAGGGGTTATAATTCACCCCTCCACTTT
CDR3 protein: CASRTDRGYNSPLHF

CDR3 length: 16
V gene: TRBV10-3
clone size: few
D gene: TRBD2
J gene: TRBJ2-3
CDR3 DNA: TGTGCCATCGGTGGGGACAAGCGGGGGGACACAGATACGCAGTATTTT
CDR3 protein: CAIGGDKRGDTDTQYF

CDR3 length: 15
V gene: TRBV10-3
clone size: NA
D gene: TRBD1
J gene: TRBJ2-2
CDR3 DNA: TGTGCCATCACCTCCGGGACAGGGAACACCGGGGAGCTGTTTTTT
CDR3 protein: CAITSGTGNTGELFF

CDR3 length: 16
V gene: TRBV10-3
clone size: few
D gene: TRBD1
J gene: TRBJ1-6
CDR3 DNA: TGTGCCATCAGTGAGTCGGGGACAGGGGATAATTCACCCCTCCACTTT
CDR3 protein: CAISESGTGDNSPLHF

CDR3 length: 13
V gene: TRBV6-2/TRBV6-3
clone size: many
D gene: NA
J gene: TRBJ1-3
CDR3 DNA: TGTGCCAGCACGAAGCTTACTGGAAACACCATATATTTT
CDR3 protein: CASTKLTGNTIYF

CDR3 length: 13
V gene: TRBV20-1
clone size: NA
D gene: NA
J gene: TRBJ1-3
CDR3 DNA: TGCAGTGCTAGATACCCCTCTGGAAACACCATATATTTT
CDR3 protein: CSARYPSGNTIYF

CDR3 length: 17
V gene: TRBV12-3/TRBV12-4
clone size: many
D gene: NA
J gene: TRBJ2-1
CDR3 DNA: TGTGCCAGCAGTTTCAGTCCCAGTGGGAGACCCTACAATGAGCAGTTCTTC
CDR3 protein: CASSFSPSGRPYNEQFF

CDR3 length: 13
V gene: TRBV29-1
clone size: many
D gene: TRBD1
J gene: TRBJ1-2
CDR3 DNA: TGCAGCGTGGGGGGACAGGGGGCCCAAAGGAACACCTTC
CDR3 protein: CSVGGQGAQRNTF

CDR3 length: 19
V gene: TRBV7-8
clone size: NA
D gene: NA
J gene: TRBJ1-1
CDR3 DNA: TGTGCCAGCAGCTTTCCTCACGGTACCTTTGGACGAGTGAACACTGAAGCTTTCTTT
CDR3 protein: CASSFPHGTFGRVNTEAFF

CDR3 length: 12
V gene: TRBV7-2
clone size: many
D gene: NA
J gene: TRBJ1-6
CDR3 DNA: TGTGCCAGCAGCCGGGACAATTCACCCCTCCACTTT
CDR3 protein: CASSRDNSPLHF

CDR3 length: 16
V gene: TRBV18
clone size: NA
D gene: TRBD1
J gene: TRBJ2-7
CDR3 DNA: TGTGCCAGCTCACCACCAAGCGGACAGGGGGCCTACGAGCAGTACTTC
CDR3 protein: CASSPPSGQGAYEQYF

CDR3 length: 14
V gene: TRBV13
clone size: NA
D gene: NA
J gene: TRBJ2-7
CDR3 DNA: TGTGCCAGCAGCCCTCCGGACAGATCTTACGAGCAGTACTTC
CDR3 protein: CASSPPDRSYEQYF